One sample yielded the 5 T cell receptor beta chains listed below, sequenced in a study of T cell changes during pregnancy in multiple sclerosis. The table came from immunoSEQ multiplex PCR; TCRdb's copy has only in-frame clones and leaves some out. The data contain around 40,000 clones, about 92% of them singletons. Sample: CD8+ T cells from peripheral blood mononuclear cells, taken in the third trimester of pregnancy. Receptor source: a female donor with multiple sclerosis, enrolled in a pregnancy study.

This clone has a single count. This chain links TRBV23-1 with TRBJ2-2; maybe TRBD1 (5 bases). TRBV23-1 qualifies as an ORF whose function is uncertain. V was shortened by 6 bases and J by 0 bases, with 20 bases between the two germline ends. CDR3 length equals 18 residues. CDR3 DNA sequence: TGCGCCAGCAGACCTCCCCCTTGGTGGGGCGCGAACACCGGGGAGCTGTTTTTT. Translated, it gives CASRPPPWWGANTGELFF.

Written as DNA, the CDR3 is TGTGCCAGCAGTTACGCCGAAGCCACTGAAGCTTTCTTT. As protein: CASSYAEATEAFF. The chain combines TRBV6-5 with TRBJ1-1; D gene ambiguous. The CDR3 has 13 residues. Trimming took off 2 bases at V and 4 bases at J, with 8 bases between the two ends. CDR1 and CDR2 (germline): MNHEY, SVGAGI.

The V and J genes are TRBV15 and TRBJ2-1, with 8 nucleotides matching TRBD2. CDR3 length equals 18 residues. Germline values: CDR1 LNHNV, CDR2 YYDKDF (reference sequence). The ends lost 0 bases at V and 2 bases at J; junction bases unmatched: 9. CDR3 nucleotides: TGTGCCACCAGCAGAGATAGTATAGCGGGAATGGCCTACAATGAGCAGTTCTTC. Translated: CATSRDSIAGMAYNEQFF. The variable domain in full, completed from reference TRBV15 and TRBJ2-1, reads DAMVIQNPRYQVTQFGKPVTLSCSQTLNHNVMYWYQQKSSQAPKLLFHYYDKDFNNEADTPDNFQSRRPNTSFCFLDIRSPGLGDTAMYLCATSRDSIAGMAYNEQFFGPGTRLTVL.

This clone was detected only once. CDR3: CASSEAASGSGDTGELFF. The CDR3 DNA is TGTGCCAGCAGTGAAGCGGCTAGCGGGAGTGGGGACACCGGGGAGCTGTTTTTT. V gene TRBV2 combines with J gene TRBJ2-2; 10 bases fit TRBD2. Trimming cost V 0 bases and J 3 bases; bases outside gene matches: 7. CDR1 is SNHLY and CDR2 is FYNNEI in the germline V gene. The CDR3 contains 18 residues. Complete variable domain (other parts from reference TRBV2 and TRBJ2-2): EPEVTQTPSHQVTQMGQEVILRCVPISNHLYFYWYRQILGQKVEFLVSFYNNEISEKSEIFDDQFSVERPDGSNFTLKIRSTKLEDSAMYFCASSEAASGSGDTGELFFGEGSRLTVL.

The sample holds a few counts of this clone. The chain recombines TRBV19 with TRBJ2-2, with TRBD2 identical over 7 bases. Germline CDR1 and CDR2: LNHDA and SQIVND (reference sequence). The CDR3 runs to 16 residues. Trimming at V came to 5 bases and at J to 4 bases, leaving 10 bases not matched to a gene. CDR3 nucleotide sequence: TGTGCCAGTAGTGAGCGGGGTCTCGGGGTCACCGGGGAGCTGTTTTTT. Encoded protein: CASSERGLGVTGELFF.